What follows are 21 T cell receptor beta chains derived from one specimen sequenced in a study of CD8+CD57+ T cells in acquired aplastic anemia. Selection for sequencing was limited to patients who had shown CD8+CD57+ cell expansion by flow cytometry. The template used for profiling TCR beta VDJ and CDR3 was genomic DNA. TCRdb processed the reads anew with MiXCR; each CDR3 protein has one entry. The table records under 250,000 distinct CDR3 sequences, 50% to 70% of them present only once. The sequenced sample was sorted CD4+, CD8+, or CD8+CD57+ T cells (not recorded which) from PBMCs. The source of these receptors is a human donor with aplastic anemia.

V gene TRBV6-4 combines with J gene TRBJ1-4; a weak D match, TRBD1 (5 bases). This CDR3 has 14 residues. The V gene's germline CDR1 is MRHNA and CDR2 SNTAGT. The germline V and J ends were trimmed by 5 bases and 8 bases, with 15 bases remaining between them. The chain's CDR3 is CASSYRWGREKLFF. The CDR3 DNA reads TGTGCCAGCAGTTATAGGTGGGGACGGGAAAAACTGTTTTTT.

The J gene is TRBJ2-7, the V gene TRBV7-6; 9 bases are a match to TRBD2. Germline CDR1 and CDR2: SGHVS and FNYEAQ. This CDR3 spans 15 amino acids. V dropped 5 bases and J dropped 2; count of bases not matched to a gene: 7. DNA for the CDR3: TGTGCCAGCAGCCCCGCGGGAGGGTCGACCTACGAGCAGTACTTC. It yields the protein CASSPAGGSTYEQYF.

The gene calls are TRBV7-2 and TRBJ2-3, with TRBD2 as a possible D gene (6 bases). Trimming cost V 7 bases and J 1 base, with 12 bases left between them. The CDR3 consists of 14 residues. CDR1 SGHTA and CDR2 FQGNSA come from the germline V gene. The CDR3 bases are TGTGCCAGCAACCAGTGGGGGGGCACAGATACGCAGTATTTT. Translating it yields CASNQWGGTDTQYF.

There are a few counts of this clonotype. The chain uses TRBV20-1 and TRBJ1-5; no clear D. Germline CDR1 DFQATT, CDR2 SNEGSKA (reference sequence). The CDR3 is 14 amino acids. Deletions cut 3 bases from V and 0 bases from J, with 9 bases between. Here the CDR3 DNA reads TGCAGTGCTAGCGGCAGTTATAGCAATCAGCCCCAGCATTTT. This codes for CSASGSYSNQPQHF.

CDR3 region: CASSPHRDRSRYEQYF. The CDR3 DNA reads as TGCGCCAGCAGCCCGCACAGGGACAGGTCTCGCTACGAGCAGTACTTC. The chain employs TRBV5-1 and TRBJ2-7, with TRBD1 matching over 8 bases. The CDR3 runs 16 residues. The V gene's germline CDR1 is SGHRS and CDR2 YFSETQ. Losses at the gene ends were 4 bases for V and 3 bases for J; bases not matched to a gene: 12.

Comments on this clonotype: A junction end diverges from the germline sequence, so it may reflect a read error. The genes are TRBV7-8 and TRBJ1-1; the D is unclear. CDR3 length: 12 amino acids. The V gene's germline CDR1 is SGHVS and CDR2 FQNEAQ. The CDR3 bases are TGTGCCAGCAGCTTATGGTCAGGAGGGCAGGCATTT. Translated, it gives CASSLWSGGQAF.

The CDR3 is CASTRSKSGTDNTIYF. DNA of the CDR3: TGTGCCAGCACCCGGTCTAAATCCGGGACTGACAACACCATATATTTT. This chain links TRBV2 with TRBJ1-3, with a weak D call TRBD1 (5 bases). V was cut by 7 bases and J by 7 bases, with 23 bases left in between. The CDR3 length is 16 residues. The germline V gene encodes CDR1 SNHLY and CDR2 FYNNEI. Full variable domain (rest looked up from reference TRBV2 and TRBJ1-3): EPEVTQTPSHQVTQMGQEVILRCVPISNHLYFYWYRQILGQKVEFLVSFYNNEISEKSEIFDDQFSVERPDGSNFTLKIRSTKLEDSAMYFCASTRSKSGTDNTIYFGEGSWLTVV.

The V call is TRBV12-5, the J call TRBJ1-1; D remains unclear. Germline CDR1 LGHNT, CDR2 FRNRAP. Deletions cut 6 bases from V and 7 bases from J, with 18 bases between. The CDR3 spans 14 residues. The CDR3: CASGYSGEVSEAFF. The CDR3 coding sequence is TGTGCTAGTGGCTATAGCGGGGAGGTTAGTGAAGCTTTCTTT.

This rearrangement joins TRBV10-1 to TRBJ1-2; 7 bases fit TRBD1. Unmatched junction bases numbered 4, after V lost 0 bases and J lost 9 bases. The CDR3 loop spans 13 amino acids. CDR1 and CDR2 from the germline V gene are WNHNN and SYGVQD (reference sequence). The CDR3 nucleotides read TGCGCCAGCAGTGAGTCGCAGGGGGTAAGCTACACCTTC. It codes for CASSESQGVSYTF.

The chain couples TRBV6-6 to TRBJ2-5, with 14 positions matching TRBD2. Germline CDR1 reads MNHNY; CDR2 reads SVGAGI (reference sequence). V dropped 2 bases and J dropped 4; count of bases not matched to a gene: 9. CDR3 length: 18 amino acids. The CDR3 loop reads CASSYPTSGRVGGETQYF. The CDR3 DNA reads as TGTGCCAGCAGTTACCCGACTAGCGGGAGGGTCGGGGGAGAGACCCAGTACTTC.

V is TRBV2 and J is TRBJ1-5; 9 positions agree with TRBD1. Per the germline V gene, CDR1 is SNHLY and CDR2 is FYNNEI. This CDR3 region has 14 residues. V was pared by 1 base and J by 6 bases, with 1 base of the junction left unmatched. The CDR3 protein is CASSEDRGLQPQHF. The CDR3, as DNA: TGTGCCAGCAGTGAAGACAGGGGGCTTCAGCCCCAGCATTTT.

The V and J genes are TRBV11-3 and TRBJ1-2, with 9 bases aligning to TRBD1. Germline V gives CDR1 SGHNT, CDR2 YENEEA. This CDR3 spans 15 amino acids. V shed 5 bases and J 3 bases; nucleotides not matched to a gene: 7. The CDR3 sequence is CASSRGDREDYGYTF. The CDR3, as DNA: TGTGCCAGCAGCCGAGGGGACAGGGAGGACTATGGCTACACCTTC.

The J gene is TRBJ2-5, the V gene TRBV9, with a tentative D call TRBD1 (6 bases). CDR1 and CDR2 (germline): SGDLS, YYNGEE. With 0 bases removed from V and 2 bases from J, the gap between germline ends came to 17 bases. The CDR3 extends over 17 amino acids. CDR3 protein: CASSVADSSYEQETQYF. As DNA, the CDR3 is TGTGCCAGCAGCGTAGCGGACAGCTCCTACGAGCAAGAGACCCAGTACTTC.

This clonotype was observed a few times. V usage is TRBV12-3 or TRBV12-4 and J usage is TRBJ2-7, with D hard to call. The CDR3 is made up of 12 amino acids. Deletions cut 0 bases from V and 4 bases from J, with 4 bases between. This CDR3 is CASSLATYEQYF. The CDR3 coding sequence is TGTGCCAGCAGTTTAGCGACTTACGAGCAGTACTTC.

J is TRBJ2-1 and V is TRBV29-1, with unresolved D. Germline V lookup: CDR1 SQVTM, CDR2 ANQGSEA. The CDR3 runs to 12 residues. V gave up 8 bases and J gave up 6 bases, with 14 bases separating them. CDR3 sequence (DNA): TGCAGCAGTTTAGTGGTAGGCAATGAGCAGTTCTTC. This gives the protein CSSLVVGNEQFF.

V and J are TRBV7-3 and TRBJ2-5; weak D call: TRBD2 (6 bases). Per germline, CDR1 SGHTA and CDR2 FQGTGA. Deletions cut 3 bases from V and 1 base from J, with 12 bases between. The length of the CDR3 is 15 residues. The CDR3 reads CASSFGRGPQETQYF. The DNA of the CDR3 is TGTGCCAGCAGCTTTGGGCGGGGTCCCCAAGAGACCCAGTACTTC.

The chain has TRBV7-6 and TRBJ2-5; D is unclear. The V end was cut by 3 bases, the J end by 1 base, with 3 bases between. The CDR3 is 12 residues long. Germline CDR1 and CDR2: SGHVS and FNYEAQ. The CDR3 coding sequence is TGTGCCAGCAGCTTTTTCCAAGAGACCCAGTACTTC. The encoded protein is CASSFFQETQYF.

This clonotype was recorded at least ten times. This chain links TRBV6-6 with TRBJ2-6, with D hard to call. Germline loops: CDR1 MNHNY, CDR2 SVGAGI (reference sequence). The CDR3 is 15 residues long. The V end was cut by 2 bases, the J end by 4 bases, with 9 bases between. DNA for the CDR3: TGTGCCAGCAGTTACACCCGGCCAGGGGCCAACGTCCTGACTTTC. Its translation is CASSYTRPGANVLTF.

This chain connects TRBV5-8 to TRBJ1-1, with a tentative D call TRBD1 (6 bases). The CDR3 is 13 amino acids. CDR1 SGHTS and CDR2 YDEGEE come from the germline V gene. With 2 bases removed from V and 5 bases from J, the gap between germline ends came to 10 bases. The CDR3 here is CASSFTGRTEAFF. Here the CDR3 DNA reads TGTGCCAGCAGCTTCACAGGGAGGACTGAAGCTTTCTTT. Together with reference TRBV5-8 and TRBJ1-1, the CDR3 gives the full variable domain: EAGVTQSPTHLIKTRGQQATLRCSPISGHTSVYWYQQALGLGLQFLLWYDEGEERNRGNFPPRFSGRQFPNYSSELNVNALELEDSALYLCASSFTGRTEAFFGQGTRLTVV.

V gene TRBV9 combines with J gene TRBJ1-4; perhaps TRBD1 as D (5 bases). Germline V gene data show CDR1 as SGDLS and CDR2 as YYNGEE. This CDR3 has 12 amino acids. Trimming took 5 bases from V and 7 from J, leaving 9 bases between them. In DNA, the CDR3 is TGTGCCAGCAGTACGACAGCTGAAAAACTGTTTTTT. Protein sequence: CASSTTAEKLFF. Full variable domain (remainder filled in from reference TRBV9 and TRBJ1-4): DSGVTQTPKHLITATGQRVTLRCSPRSGDLSVYWYQQSLDQGLQFLIQYYNGEERAKGNILERFSAQQFPDLHSELNLSSLELGDSALYFCASSTTAEKLFFGSGTQLSVL.

This rearrangement joins TRBV24-1 to TRBJ2-7; D not certain. Germline values: CDR1 KGHDR, CDR2 SFDVKD. Trimming took 3 bases from V and 0 from J, leaving 2 bases between them. This CDR3 contains 12 residues. The CDR3 loop is CATSDGSYEQYF. CDR3 nucleotides: TGTGCCACCAGTGATGGCTCCTACGAGCAGTACTTC.